This T cell receptor beta chain came from a study of identical twins (dated by TCRdb to the mid-2010s). For context, the study as a whole: To test whether fetal clonotypes persist, the study used deep sequencing on TCR alpha and beta repertoires from monozygotic twins, unrelated adults of various ages, and cord blood. To rule out contamination, replicate twin experiments were performed at different times with different library preparation protocols. What the research found in general, with its limitations: In monozygotic twins, out-of-frame TCR alpha sharing was systematically underestimated by recombination models, although the models agreed with sharing between unrelated individuals. Out-of-frame TCR alpha sequences shared between twins showed an excess of low generation-probability sequences compared with coincidental sharing between unrelated individuals. A weaker excess of twin sharing was found in beta out-of-frame sequences because the signal-to-noise ratio was lowered by fewer shared sequences. Abundant cord blood beta clonotypes carried fewer insertions; young adult naive repertoires showed a weaker similar trend, while memory repertoires showed none. Zero-insertion analyses could be partly confounded by invariant T cells such as MAIT and iNKT, though diverse VJ usage argued against such confounding for most clonotypes. Because the same donors could not be followed over many years, the conclusions depended on cross-sectional statistical analysis.

Every donor was a healthy Caucasian. Three pairs of female monozygotic twins, all aged about 18 to 30 years, made up the twin cohort. Positive isolation kits from Invitrogen were used to isolate CD4+ and CD8+ T cell populations. Libraries came from 5' RACE. The sample was run on an Illumina HiSeq 2000. Template switching added a universal primer binding site, and the final cDNA carried a unique molecular identifier that allowed TCR cDNA molecules to be counted accurately. First-strand cDNA for TCR alpha and beta chains was synthesized from specific primers in the conserved constant-segment region. Each cDNA library was double barcoded, with a SMART-Mk sample barcode plus Illumina barcodes, to control for contamination. TruSeq adapter sequences, together with Illumina sample barcodes, were added in two successive PCR steps. Sequencing of the TCR alpha and beta cDNA libraries was done on the Illumina HiSeq platform using custom primers. In the paper's pipeline: MiGEC was used to process raw reads and extract unique molecular identifiers, and MiXCR was used to find CDR3 positions. For each individual, recombination models were inferred using an EM algorithm with the repgenHMM and IGoR tools. The analysis of shared clonotypes was done with the tcR package in R, with sharing normalized by the product of cloneset sizes. To study raw recombination without the effects of thymic and clonal selection, out-of-frame nonproductive sequences were analyzed. The raw public reads went through TCRdb reprocessing: fastp at Q25, MiXCR clone calling, in-frame beta chains kept. Rows merge per CDR3 protein into single entries with the most common DNA and genes. The V and J calls, along with clone size, are taken from TCRdb and not from the paper's own processing. The sample table shows around 490,000 distinct CDR3 sequences, and around 24% are seen once. About 0.5% of the sample is in the top ten clones.

This clonotype was detected ten times or more. The target of this receptor is not known. Nothing much larger sits one base from this clone, and base qualities are not available. Per the germline V gene, SGHRS is the CDR1 and YFSETQ is the CDR2. Counted from cysteine to phenylalanine, this CDR3 has 16 amino acids. The retained sequence is limited to the CDR3, 48 bases, with the frame set at the first base. Here V drops 3 bases and J drops 1 base, and the junction holds 9 bases not matched to any gene. This sample was also put to use in a study of yellow fever vaccine responses in identical twins. According to the second study: According to the authors, in identical twins the way T cells responded to vaccination appeared partly convergent and partly personalized. The study precisely tracked vaccine-responding T cell clones in identical twins.

Sequenced: CD4+ T cells sorted from blood. This sequence originates from a woman younger than 30 in good health. The rearranged segments are TRBV5-1 and TRBJ1-1; 7 bases in the junction line up with TRBD1. DNA sequence: TGCGCCAGCAGCTCAGGGACAGTCCGGGCGAACACTGAAGCTTTCTTT. The encoded protein is CASSSGTVRANTEAFF. Joined to the reference TRBV5-1 and TRBJ1-1 proteins, this CDR3 gives the full variable domain: KAGVTQTPRYLIKTRGQQVTLSCSPISGHRSVSWYQQTPGQGLQFLFEYFSETQRNKGNFPGRFSGRQFSNSRSEMNVSTLELGDSALYLCASSSGTVRANTEAFFGQGTRLTVV.